These 5 T cell receptor beta chains share one sample of origin, sequenced in a study of T cell responses to AZD1222 COVID-19 vaccine. Assay: immunoSEQ multiplex PCR; the TCRdb copy retains only in-frame clones and omits some. The sample carries 150,000 or so clones, 94% recorded once. The specimen was peripheral blood, collected 28 days after the second AZD1222 dose. These TCRs come from an adult who received the AZD1222 COVID-19 vaccine.

The genes are TRBV20-1 and TRBJ1-2, with a possible D match to TRBD1 (6 bases). V was pared by 5 bases and J by 7 bases, with 11 bases between. CDR1 DFQATT and CDR2 SNEGSKA come from the germline V gene (reference sequence). This CDR3 has 11 amino acids. The CDR3 DNA is TGCAGTGCTTATGACAGGCCTGGCTACACCTTC. Translated, it gives CSAYDRPGYTF.

V gene TRBV6-4 combines with J gene TRBJ2-3; 11 nucleotides agree with TRBD1. The germline V gene encodes CDR1 MRHNA and CDR2 SNTAGT. CDR3 length: 14 residues. V trimming: 6 bases; J trimming: 5 bases; junction bases outside the gene matches: 4. The CDR3 is CASRGQGAGDTQYF. CDR3 nucleotide sequence: TGTGCCAGCAGAGGACAGGGGGCGGGAGATACGCAGTATTTT.

This rearrangement joins TRBV5-4 to TRBJ2-7; 8 bases are a match to TRBD2. The CDR3 contains 16 residues. J was trimmed by 6 bases and V by 4 bases; bases with no gene match: 15. The germline V gene has CDR1 SGHNT and CDR2 YYREEE (reference sequence). In DNA, the CDR3 is TGTGCCAGCAGCCCGGGGAGCGGGAGAATTTCGCCCGAGCAGTACTTC. Encoded protein: CASSPGSGRISPEQYF.

The chain recombines TRBV5-1 with TRBJ2-7; TRBD1 might be the D (6 bases). Trimming removed 0 bases from V and 2 bases from J, with 9 bases in between. Germline loops: CDR1 SGHRS, CDR2 YFSETQ. The CDR3 loop spans 14 amino acids. CDR3 coding DNA: TGCGCCAGCAGCTTGGAGGGGGTACCCTACGAGCAGTACTTC. Its translation: CASSLEGVPYEQYF.

The chain joins TRBV29-1 to TRBJ2-1, with TRBD2 matching 11 bases. CDR1 SQVTM and CDR2 ANQGSEA come from the germline V gene. The junction had 2 bases not matched to a gene; V was cut back by 7 bases and J by 0 bases. CDR3 length: 14 amino acids. CDR3: CSGLAGSSYNEQFF. The CDR3 DNA reads as TGCAGCGGACTAGCGGGGTCCTCCTACAATGAGCAGTTCTTC.